A single sample is the source of the 23 T cell receptor beta chains below, sequenced in a study of human T cells and chemical hapten exposure. Specified time point: pre-sensitization, week 0. Treatment defined: therapeutic diphenylcyclopropenone sensitization with weekly scalp DPC. MiXCR, applied by TCRdb to the RACE reads, yields one record per CDR3 protein. The table includes tens of thousands of distinct CDR3 sequences, approximately 10% detected once. The sample was whole blood, taken in connection with sensitization to the hapten diphenylcyclopropenone (DPC). The receptor set was obtained from a woman aged 45 to 65 with alopecia areata. Some clones in this sample may be carry-over from other donors' samples.

This clonotype came up many times. V usage is TRBV6-1 and J usage is TRBJ2-1, with 11 bases fitting TRBD1. The ends lost 6 bases at V and 7 bases at J; junction bases unmatched: 8. CDR1 and CDR2 from the germline V gene are MNHNS and SASEGT. The length of the CDR3 is 15 residues. The CDR3: CASRDGTGGSNEQFF. Written as DNA, the CDR3 is TGTGCCAGCAGGGACGGGACAGGGGGGAGTAATGAGCAGTTCTTC.

The CDR3 nucleotides read TGTGCCTGGAGTTTTGGCGGGGGTCACAATGAGCAGTTCTTC. It yields the protein CAWSFGGGHNEQFF. This chain connects TRBV30 to TRBJ2-1, with 7 nucleotides matching TRBD2. The CDR3 sequence is 14 residues long. V gave up 2 bases and J gave up 5 bases; unmatched junction bases: 6. Per germline, CDR1 GTSNPN and CDR2 SVGIG (reference sequence).

The chain carries TRBV7-9 and TRBJ2-7; tentative D call: TRBD2 (6 bases). Germline CDR1 and CDR2: SEHNR and FQNEAQ (reference sequence). The CDR3 spans 16 residues. Trimming shortened V by 0 bases and J by 4 bases, and 16 bases separated the two germline ends. Written as DNA, the CDR3 is TGTGCCAGCAGCTTAGCGGAGGGACTGCGGATGTACGAGCAGTACTTC. It specifies CASSLAEGLRMYEQYF.

This clonotype was recorded at least ten times. CDR3 coding DNA: TGTGCCAGCTCACCATTGAGTCACAGGGCCCAAGAGACCCAGTACTTC. It codes for CASSPLSHRAQETQYF. This chain connects TRBV18 to TRBJ2-5; tentative D call: TRBD1 (6 bases). The length of the CDR3 is 16 residues. V was cut by 2 bases and J by 1 base, with 14 bases left in between. CDR1 is KGHSH and CDR2 is LQKENI in the germline V gene.

This clonotype was detected a few times. V gene TRBV7-6 combines with J gene TRBJ2-1, with D possibly being TRBD2 (5 bases). The germline CDR1 and CDR2 sequences are SGHVS and FNYEAQ. Trimming pared 5 bases from V and 5 bases from J, leaving 10 bases between. The CDR3 contains 13 residues. The CDR3 reads CASSRVRDNEQFF. DNA for the CDR3: TGTGCCAGCAGCCGCGTGCGGGACAATGAGCAGTTCTTC.

The chain is built from TRBV18 and TRBJ1-3; D call uncertain. Germline V lookup: CDR1 KGHSH, CDR2 LQKENI. V was trimmed by 3 bases and J by 4 bases, leaving 13 bases between them. The CDR3 is 15 residues long. CDR3: CASSPQESRGNTIYF. CDR3 sequence (DNA): TGTGCCAGCTCACCCCAGGAAAGTAGAGGAAACACCATATATTTT.

This clonotype was seen more than once but under ten times. The V call is TRBV6-5, the J call TRBJ1-6, with a possible D match to TRBD1 (5 bases). Germline CDR1 and CDR2: MNHEY and SVGAGI. V was clipped by 0 bases and J by 10 bases, with 16 bases between them. CDR3 length: 16 amino acids. The CDR3 DNA reads TGTGCCAGCAGTTACTCGCGGGGACCCTTTAACTCACCCCTCCACTTT. Its translation is CASSYSRGPFNSPLHF.

In regard to this clonotype: Just one base apart from a much larger clone, this may be a read error. As the CDR3 is not closed by the conserved phenylalanine or tryptophan, this likely results from a read error. The V call is TRBV4-3, the J call TRBJ2-3; perhaps TRBD2 as D (5 bases). V lost 3 bases to trimming and J lost 7 bases, with 8 bases between them. The CDR3 contains 12 residues. The V gene's germline CDR1 is LGHNA and CDR2 YSLEER. This chain's CDR3 is CASSQGSNTQYS. The CDR3 nucleotides are TGCGCCAGCAGCCAGGGGAGTAATACGCAGTATTCT.

This chain connects TRBV20-1 to TRBJ1-5; D may be TRBD1 (5 bases). CDR1 and CDR2 (germline): DFQATT, SNEGSKA (reference sequence). Between the trimmed V and J ends, which lost 0 bases and 2 bases, there was a span of 17 bases. The CDR3 loop spans 17 amino acids. The DNA for the CDR3 is TGCAGTGCTAGAGATCCCGAGGGGAAGGTTGGCAATCAGCCCCAGCATTTT. Translated, it gives CSARDPEGKVGNQPQHF.

The chain is built from TRBV13 and TRBJ2-1; D gene uncertain. Germline CDR1 reads PRHDT; CDR2 reads FYEKMQ (reference sequence). This CDR3 is built from 15 residues. V dropped 1 base and J dropped 10 bases, with 17 bases sitting between them. CDR3 region: CASSLEGSTAWEQFF. The CDR3 bases are TGTGCCAGCAGCTTAGAAGGTAGCACGGCATGGGAGCAGTTCTTC.

The chain recombines TRBV6-2 or TRBV6-3 with TRBJ1-1; maybe TRBD1 (5 bases). CDR1 and CDR2 (germline): MNHEY, SVGEGT. This CDR3 is 15 amino acids long. V lost 2 bases and J lost 9, with 19 bases in between. The CDR3 bases are TGTGCCAGCAGTTACGTCCCGGGACGAGAGACTAAAGCTTTCTTT. Residues: CASSYVPGRETKAFF.

The chain is built from TRBV7-9 and TRBJ2-3, with unresolved D. The germline V gene has CDR1 SEHNR and CDR2 FQNEAQ (reference sequence). Trimming took 6 bases from V and 0 from J, leaving 10 bases between them. The CDR3 is 14 residues long. In DNA, the CDR3 is TGTGCCAGCAGACTTACTGCTAGCACAGATACGCAGTATTTT. Protein sequence: CASRLTASTDTQYF. Drawing the rest from reference TRBV7-9 and TRBJ2-3, the complete variable domain is DTGVSQNPRHKITKRGQNVTFRCDPISEHNRLYWYRQTLGQGPEFLTYFQNEAQLEKSRLLSDRFSAERPKGSFSTLEIQRTEQGDSAMYLCASRLTASTDTQYFGPGTRLTVL.

In its sample, this clonotype was seen a few times. The chain links TRBV4-3 to TRBJ2-6; possible D gene TRBD2, 5 bases. CDR1 LGHNA and CDR2 YSLEER come from the germline V gene. The CDR3 loop spans 15 amino acids. Trimming removed 5 bases at V and 0 bases at J, with 8 bases between. The CDR3 here is CASSERLSGANVLTF. CDR3 nucleotide sequence: TGCGCCAGCAGCGAGCGGCTCTCTGGGGCCAACGTCCTGACTTTC.

This clonotype was recorded many times. A read error may produce the germline difference seen at one junction end. The chain carries TRBV11-3 and TRBJ2-1; 12 bases are a match to TRBD2. This CDR3 spans 16 amino acids. Per germline, CDR1 SGHNT and CDR2 YENEEA. The chain's CDR3 is CASSIETLAGGNEQFF. DNA of the CDR3: TGTGCCAGCAGCATAGAGACACTAGCGGGGGGAAATGAGCAGTTCTTC.

This clonotype was observed many times. V usage is TRBV20-1 and J usage is TRBJ2-7; D tentatively reads TRBD1 or TRBD2 (5 bases each). The CDR3 has 14 amino acids. V was clipped by 5 bases and J by 1 base, with 15 bases between them. Germline-derived CDR1 and CDR2 are DFQATT and SNEGSKA (reference sequence). The CDR3 sequence is CSAATGRTSYEQYF. CDR3 nucleotide sequence: TGCAGTGCTGCGACGGGACGTACATCCTACGAGCAGTACTTC.

This clonotype was seen a handful of times. The chain combines TRBV12-3 or TRBV12-4 with TRBJ2-1; TRBD2 agrees at 9 bases. With 1 base clipped from V and 9 bases from J, the junction kept 10 bases outside the gene matches. The CDR3 is made up of 16 amino acids. For the CDR3, the DNA is TGTGCCAGCAGTTTAGGGTTGGGACTAGCACCAACTGAGCAGTTCTTC. Residues: CASSLGLGLAPTEQFF.

In its sample, this clonotype was seen a few times. The rearrangement links TRBV24-1 to TRBJ2-1; 12 positions match TRBD2. V shed 4 bases, J shed 8 bases, and the junction held 20 bases outside the gene matches. This CDR3 has 20 amino acids. In germline, CDR1 is KGHDR, CDR2 SFDVKD. The CDR3 nucleotides read TGTGCCACCAGTGAGACTACGGGACATCTGACTAGCGGGAGATTAGATGAGCAGTTCTTC. This sequence encodes CATSETTGHLTSGRLDEQFF.

This clonotype was recorded a few times. The rearrangement uses TRBV20-1 and TRBJ1-5; D unclear. The CDR3 contains 13 residues. Germline-derived CDR1 and CDR2 are DFQATT and SNEGSKA (reference sequence). V lost 5 bases and J lost 7, with 15 bases in between. CDR3 loop: CSAGFAPEQPQHF. The CDR3 region has the DNA TGCAGTGCTGGATTTGCCCCGGAACAGCCCCAGCATTTT.

This clonotype was seen at least ten times. V is TRBV4-2 and J is TRBJ1-1; D is perhaps TRBD1 (6 bases). The V and J ends lost 4 bases and 5 bases respectively, with 14 bases between them. The V gene's germline CDR1 is LGHNA and CDR2 YNFKEQ. CDR3 size: 14 residues. CDR3 DNA: TGTGCCAGCAGCCTTGACAGGCTCGGTACTGAAGCTTTCTTT. It codes for CASSLDRLGTEAFF.

This clonotype has a count of ten or more. This sequence joins TRBV24-1 and TRBJ2-2, with D tentatively TRBD1 or TRBD2 (5 bases each). V lost 7 bases, J lost 3 bases, and 11 bases lay in between. The CDR3 length is 14 residues. Germline V gene lookup returns CDR1 KGHDR and CDR2 SFDVKD. CDR3 bases: TGTGCCACCAGCTCGGGGACCTACACCGGGGAGCTGTTTTTT. Its protein is CATSSGTYTGELFF.

DNA of the CDR3: TGTGCCAGCAGTCGAGGAGAAAGTTATATCACCGGGGAGCTGTTTTTT. Translated, it gives CASSRGESYITGELFF. This chain uses TRBV2 with TRBJ2-2; no definite D call. Per the germline V gene, CDR1 is SNHLY and CDR2 is FYNNEI. The CDR3 spans 16 residues. The germline V and J ends were trimmed by 5 bases and 4 bases, with 17 bases remaining between them. The variable domain in full, completed from reference TRBV2 and TRBJ2-2, reads EPEVTQTPSHQVTQMGQEVILRCVPISNHLYFYWYRQILGQKVEFLVSFYNNEISEKSEIFDDQFSVERPDGSNFTLKIRSTKLEDSAMYFCASSRGESYITGELFFGEGSRLTVL.

The sample holds many counts of this clonotype. The chain couples TRBV12-3 or TRBV12-4 to TRBJ2-3; D is ambiguous. This CDR3 has 14 residues. Trimming took 6 bases from V and 2 from J, leaving 12 bases between them. The CDR3 coding sequence is TGTGCCAGCAGCCGTAGCAGTTTCACAGATACGCAGTATTTT. This sequence encodes CASSRSSFTDTQYF.

V and J are TRBV15 and TRBJ2-5, with a tentative D call TRBD2 (6 bases). Germline V lookup: CDR1 LNHNV, CDR2 YYDKDF (reference sequence). V was trimmed by 7 bases and J by 4 bases, leaving 16 bases between them. This CDR3 contains 14 residues. As DNA, the CDR3 is TGTGCCACCAAGGAGGGGCATCCAACAGAGACCCAGTACTTC. Its translation is CATKEGHPTETQYF.